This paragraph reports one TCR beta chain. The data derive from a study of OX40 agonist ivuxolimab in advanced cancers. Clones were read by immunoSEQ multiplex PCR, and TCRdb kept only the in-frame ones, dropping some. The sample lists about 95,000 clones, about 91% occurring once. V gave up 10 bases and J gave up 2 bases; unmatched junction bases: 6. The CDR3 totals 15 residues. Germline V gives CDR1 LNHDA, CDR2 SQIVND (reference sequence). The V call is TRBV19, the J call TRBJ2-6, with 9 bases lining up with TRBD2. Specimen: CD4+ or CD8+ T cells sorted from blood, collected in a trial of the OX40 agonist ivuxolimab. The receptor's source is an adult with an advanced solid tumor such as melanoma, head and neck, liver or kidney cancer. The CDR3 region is CATGGGAAGANVLTF. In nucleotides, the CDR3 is TGTGCCACCGGCGGGGGGGCCGCTGGGGCCAACGTCCTGACTTTC.